The clone carrying this T cell receptor beta chain was seen ten or more times. Its cognate antigen is unknown. The record originates from a study of shared clonotypes between healthy human individuals. Study background: A donor's plate count was three for CD4 naive and three for CD4 memory; CD8 naive had two and CD8 memory one.

Study-level findings and limits: Sharing across a handful of donors was seen in around 5% of naive CD4 clonotypes.

Trimming removed 1 base at V and 4 bases at J, with 20 bases between. The CDR3 runs 18 residues. CDR1 is SGHAT, CDR2 FQNNGV, per germline. Investigators divided CD4+ cells into CD45RA+ naive and CD45RA-negative memory subsets. Several immunoSEQ 96-well plates shared each subset's DNA, each plate a replicate. TCRdb keeps only in-frame clones here, not all; method: immunoSEQ multiplex PCR. The sample includes under 1,100,000 clones, around 74% of them seen just once. The receptor comes from a man in his late teens or twenties in good health. Sequencing was performed on memory CD4+ T cells sorted from blood. Subset here: CD45RA-negative fraction. The genes are TRBV11-2 and TRBJ2-1; weak D call: TRBD2 (7 bases). The CDR3 loop reads CASSLGWLLGGGYNEQFF. The CDR3 DNA reads as TGTGCCAGCAGCTTAGGTTGGCTTCTAGGGGGGGGATACAATGAGCAGTTCTTC.